This T cell receptor beta chain was observed in a study of T cell repertoires in cytomegalovirus infection. Across the study: From public TCR beta signatures came an indication of both CMV infection and matching HLA type.

Findings and caveats of the study: HLA-C-restricted CMV-specific TCR beta clonotypes were dominant in the ex vivo response. Identification of carriers of CMV plus the relevant HLA was achieved through cumulative public TCR beta family frequency.

This clonotype appeared many times. Its antigen remains unidentified. Looked up from germline, CDR1 is SGHTA and CDR2 is FQGTGA. This CDR3 has 16 residues. The ends were cut back, 1 base at V and 0 bases at J, with 10 bases in the middle. TCRdb passed the reads through MiXCR, listing each CDR3 protein once. The sample lists roughly 630,000 distinct CDR3 sequences, 24% occurring once. The sequenced material came from CD8+ T cells from PBMCs. This TCR derives from a human donor in good health (CMV status not recorded). Some clones in this sample may be carry-over from other donors' samples. The chain employs TRBV7-3 and TRBJ2-1; D not certain. The CDR3 reads CASSLKGTRSYNEQFF. The CDR3 region has the DNA TGTGCCAGCAGCTTAAAGGGCACCCGCTCCTACAATGAGCAGTTCTTC.